This is a list of T cell receptor beta chains from one sample in a study of beta chain features in type 1 diabetes. Profiling relied on immunoSEQ multiplex PCR, and the TCRdb table lists in-frame clones only, not all of them. The sample has a few hundred thousand clones, more than 13% seen once. Sequenced: naive CD4+ T cells from blood. The receptors here all came from a woman aged 18-29 years in good health. Each CDR3 is given with its conserved first and last residue. Each record gives: J gene, V gene, D gene, clone size, CDR3 DNA, CDR3 protein. The D gene is left open where the match is weak. Size is stated for part of the rows, as once, few or many counts, or as a class when the clone is expanded.

J: TRBJ2-1; V: TRBV19; D: TRBD2; size: NA; DNA: TGTGCCAGTAGTCTCATAGGACTAGCGGGAGTGTATGAGCAGTTCTTC; CDR3: CASSLIGLAGVYEQFF
J: TRBJ2-3; V: TRBV7-2; D: TRBD2; size: NA; DNA: TGTGCCAGCAGCTTACGCGGGGGAAGCAGCGCAGATACGCAGTATTTT; CDR3: CASSLRGGSSADTQYF
J: TRBJ2-1; V: TRBV7-9; D: NA; size: few; DNA: TGTGCCAGCAGCTTAGTCCTCAATGAGCAGTTCTTC; CDR3: CASSLVLNEQFF
J: TRBJ2-6; V: TRBV19; D: TRBD1; size: NA; DNA: TGTGCCAGTAGGAAGACAGGGTTAAACCCTCTCTCTGGGGCCAACGTCCTGACTTTC; CDR3: CASRKTGLNPLSGANVLTF
J: TRBJ1-2; V: TRBV27; D: TRBD1; size: NA; DNA: TGTGCCAGCAGGACAGGGGGCTCCTACGGCTACACCTTC; CDR3: CASRTGGSYGYTF
J: TRBJ2-1; V: TRBV9; D: TRBD2; size: few; DNA: TGTGCCAGCAGCGTAGGCGCGGGAGGCGATGGTGAGCAGTTCTTC; CDR3: CASSVGAGGDGEQFF
J: TRBJ2-5; V: TRBV27; D: TRBD2; size: few; DNA: TGTGCCAGCAGTTCAACTCAGCGGGAGGGCCGCGAGACCCAGTACTTC; CDR3: CASSSTQREGRETQYF
J: TRBJ1-2; V: TRBV28; D: NA; size: NA; DNA: TGTGCCAGCGGGGAGAACTATGGCTACACCTTC; CDR3: CASGENYGYTF
J: TRBJ2-2; V: TRBV28; D: TRBD1; size: few; DNA: TGTGCCAGCAGAACAGGGGGCGAGGGCACCGGGGAGCTGTTTTTT; CDR3: CASRTGGEGTGELFF
J: TRBJ1-4; V: TRBV25-1; D: NA; size: NA; DNA: TGTGCCAGCAGTGTTCAGACTGCAACTAATGAAAAACTGTTTTTT; CDR3: CASSVQTATNEKLFF
J: TRBJ2-1; V: TRBV2; D: TRBD2; size: few; DNA: TGTGCCAGCAGAGCGGGACTAGCGGTTAACGAGCAGTTCTTC; CDR3: CASRAGLAVNEQFF
J: TRBJ1-1; V: TRBV7-8; D: NA; size: NA; DNA: TGTGCCAGCAGCTTAGTTCGGGGAGTCACTGAAGCTTTCTTT; CDR3: CASSLVRGVTEAFF
J: TRBJ2-2; V: TRBV14; D: TRBD1; size: NA; DNA: TGTGCCAGCAGCCAAGTTTGGACAGGGCGGTCCGGGGAGCTGTTTTTT; CDR3: CASSQVWTGRSGELFF
J: TRBJ2-7; V: TRBV27; D: TRBD2; size: NA; DNA: TGTGCCAGCAGTTTATCGAGGCTAGCGGGACGAAACGAGCAGTACTTC; CDR3: CASSLSRLAGRNEQYF
J: TRBJ2-1; V: TRBV7-2; D: TRBD2; size: few; DNA: TGTGCCAGCAGCCATAGCGGGACCTCCTACAATGAGCAGTTCTTC; CDR3: CASSHSGTSYNEQFF
J: TRBJ2-5; V: TRBV15; D: TRBD1; size: NA; DNA: TGTGCCACCAGCAGAGATCTCGGCAGGGGGCTAGAGACCCAGTACTTC; CDR3: CATSRDLGRGLETQYF
J: TRBJ2-7; V: TRBV5-1; D: TRBD1; size: few; DNA: TGCGCCAGCAGCTTACCGGGACAGGGGGCCGAGCAGTACTTC; CDR3: CASSLPGQGAEQYF
J: TRBJ1-1; V: TRBV28; D: TRBD1; size: NA; DNA: TGTGCCAGCACCGTGACAGGGACGGCGAACACTGAAGCTTTCTTT; CDR3: CASTVTGTANTEAFF
J: TRBJ2-6; V: TRBV5-1; D: NA; size: NA; DNA: TGCGCCAGCAGCCTCAGCTCTGGGGCCAACGTCCTGACTTTC; CDR3: CASSLSSGANVLTF
J: TRBJ1-5; V: TRBV27; D: TRBD1; size: NA; DNA: TGTGCCAGCAGACGACAGGGGCAAAATCAGCCCCAGCATTTT; CDR3: CASRRQGQNQPQHF
J: TRBJ2-1; V: TRBV4-1; D: TRBD2; size: NA; DNA: TGCGCCAGCAGCCAGGTTGGACTAGCGGGCTACAATGAGCAGTTCTTC; CDR3: CASSQVGLAGYNEQFF
J: TRBJ2-5; V: TRBV6-5; D: NA; size: NA; DNA: TGTGCCAGCAGGGCCGGAGGTCAAGAGACCCAGTACTTC; CDR3: CASRAGGQETQYF
J: TRBJ1-4; V: TRBV7-9; D: NA; size: NA; DNA: TGTGCCAGCAGCTTGGCGGCCGATGAAAAACTGTTTTTT; CDR3: CASSLAADEKLFF
J: TRBJ2-5; V: TRBV29-1; D: NA; size: few; DNA: TGCAGCGTTGAGTTCGGTGGAGAGACCCAGTACTTC; CDR3: CSVEFGGETQYF
J: TRBJ2-7; V: TRBV9; D: TRBD2; size: few; DNA: TGTGCCAGCAGCCCTGGACTAGCGGGAGCCTACGAGCAGTACTTC; CDR3: CASSPGLAGAYEQYF
J: TRBJ2-5; V: TRBV27; D: NA; size: few; DNA: TGTGCCAGCAGTCCCAACAGGGTCTCCCTAGAGACCCAGTACTTC; CDR3: CASSPNRVSLETQYF
J: TRBJ2-4; V: TRBV4-1; D: NA; size: NA; DNA: TGCGCCAGCAGCCAAGCATCAGCGGTAGCCAAAAACATTCAGTACTTC; CDR3: CASSQASAVAKNIQYF
J: TRBJ2-7; V: TRBV4-1; D: TRBD1; size: NA; DNA: TGCGCCAGCAGCCAACCGGGACAGGGCCTCTCCTACGAGCAGTACTTC; CDR3: CASSQPGQGLSYEQYF
J: TRBJ2-5; V: TRBV6-5; D: TRBD1; size: NA; DNA: TGTGCCAGCAGTTACTCGGGGACAGGAGGAGAGACCCAGTACTTC; CDR3: CASSYSGTGGETQYF
J: TRBJ1-1; V: TRBV27; D: TRBD1; size: few; DNA: TGTGCCAGCAGTAGGCAGGGGGCTATAAACACTGAAGCTTTCTTT; CDR3: CASSRQGAINTEAFF
J: TRBJ1-2; V: TRBV4-1; D: NA; size: NA; DNA: TGCGCCAGCAGCTCGACAGCGAACTATGGCTACACCTTC; CDR3: CASSSTANYGYTF
J: TRBJ2-7; V: TRBV29-1; D: TRBD1; size: few; DNA: TGCAGCGTTGAGGACAGGGTAGGCGAGCAGTACTTC; CDR3: CSVEDRVGEQYF
J: TRBJ2-7; V: TRBV28; D: NA; size: few; DNA: TGTGCCAGCTCCACTATCACTTACGAGCAGTACTTC; CDR3: CASSTITYEQYF
J: TRBJ2-4; V: TRBV7-2; D: NA; size: NA; DNA: TGTGCCAGCAGCTTTCAGGGTATGGGCAAAAACATTCAGTACTTC; CDR3: CASSFQGMGKNIQYF
J: TRBJ1-2; V: TRBV7-9; D: NA; size: few; DNA: TGTGCCAGCAGCCAAAACAGGAAAGGCTACACCTTC; CDR3: CASSQNRKGYTF
J: TRBJ1-4; V: TRBV5-1; D: NA; size: NA; DNA: TGCGCCAGCAGCTTAGGGGTCCCGTTTTTT; CDR3: CASSLGVPFF
J: TRBJ1-1; V: TRBV30; D: TRBD1; size: NA; DNA: TGTGCCTGGAGAAGACAGGGGGTATCTGAAGCTTTCTTT; CDR3: CAWRRQGVSEAFF
J: TRBJ2-3; V: TRBV18; D: NA; size: few; DNA: TGTGCCAGCTCCCCCAGGGCTGTGGATACGCAGTATTTT; CDR3: CASSPRAVDTQYF
J: TRBJ2-2; V: TRBV29-1; D: TRBD2; size: few; DNA: TGCAGCGGGGGGGGTGGAGGGCCCACCGGGGAGCTGTTTTTT; CDR3: CSGGGGGPTGELFF
J: TRBJ2-1; V: TRBV2; D: NA; size: few; DNA: TGTGCCAGCAGTTTGTATCGGGATGGGGCCTACAATGAGCAGTTCTTC; CDR3: CASSLYRDGAYNEQFF
J: TRBJ2-5; V: TRBV9; D: NA; size: NA; DNA: TGTGCCAGCAGCACGACTAGTCTCCAAGAGACCCAGTACTTC; CDR3: CASSTTSLQETQYF
J: TRBJ1-1; V: TRBV19; D: TRBD1; size: NA; DNA: TGTGCCAGTAGTACCGACAGGGGGATGGGAGCTTTCTTT; CDR3: CASSTDRGMGAFF
J: TRBJ2-1; V: TRBV5-4; D: TRBD2; size: NA; DNA: TGTGCCAGCAGCTTTAGCGGGCGGGATAATGAGCAGTTCTTC; CDR3: CASSFSGRDNEQFF
J: TRBJ2-7; V: TRBV9; D: NA; size: NA; DNA: TGTGCCAGCAGCACCGAAGGAGGGAGAACCTACGAGCAGTACTTC; CDR3: CASSTEGGRTYEQYF
J: TRBJ1-2; V: TRBV25-1; D: NA; size: NA; DNA: TGTGCCAGCAGTGACCAACGGGCTACAGGTTTCGGCTACACCTTC; CDR3: CASSDQRATGFGYTF
J: TRBJ1-1; V: TRBV7-2; D: NA; size: few; DNA: TGTGCCAGCAGCTTACGACGCGGGGCGGAGAACACTGAAGCTTTCTTT; CDR3: CASSLRRGAENTEAFF
J: TRBJ2-1; V: TRBV25-1; D: NA; size: NA; DNA: TGTGCCAGCAGTGGACCCCTAGCCGCCCGCTCCTACAATGAGCAGTTCTTC; CDR3: CASSGPLAARSYNEQFF
J: TRBJ2-5; V: TRBV4-1; D: NA; size: few; DNA: TGCGCCAGCAGCCACCTCCGGGAGTCTCGGTCAGAGACCCAGTACTTC; CDR3: CASSHLRESRSETQYF
J: TRBJ2-7; V: TRBV9; D: NA; size: few; DNA: TGTGCCAGCAGCCCTGGACAGGGAGGGTACGAGCAGTACTTC; CDR3: CASSPGQGGYEQYF
J: TRBJ2-7; V: TRBV10-3; D: TRBD2; size: NA; DNA: TGTGCCATCAGTGGGAGCGGGAGAACGTTCGAGCAGTACTTC; CDR3: CAISGSGRTFEQYF
J: TRBJ2-7; V: TRBV18; D: TRBD2; size: NA; DNA: TGTGCCAGCTCACCGCCCGGACTAGCGGGACCCTACGAGCAGTACTTC; CDR3: CASSPPGLAGPYEQYF
J: TRBJ1-1; V: TRBV12-5; D: NA; size: few; DNA: TGTGCTAGTGGTTTGGTTCTAGGCAGCGCCCGGGACACTGAAGCTTTCTTT; CDR3: CASGLVLGSARDTEAFF
J: TRBJ2-7; V: TRBV28; D: TRBD1; size: few; DNA: TGTGCCAGCAGCCAGAGGGACAGGGGGACATACGAGCAGTACTTC; CDR3: CASSQRDRGTYEQYF
J: TRBJ2-7; V: TRBV4-2; D: TRBD1; size: few; DNA: TGTGCCAGCAGCCAAGAAACCACTCCCGGGACAGGGAAAGAGCAGTACTTC; CDR3: CASSQETTPGTGKEQYF
J: TRBJ2-4; V: TRBV20-1; D: NA; size: NA; DNA: TGCAGTGCTACGGAGTTAGACATTCAGTACTTC; CDR3: CSATELDIQYF
J: TRBJ2-7; V: TRBV5-1; D: TRBD1; size: few; DNA: TGCGCCAGCAGCTTGTCCGGGACAGACCCCTACGAGCAGTACTTC; CDR3: CASSLSGTDPYEQYF